The clone carrying this TCR beta chain showed up just once. What it binds is not known. Assay used: immunoSEQ multiplex PCR; TCRdb lists only in-frame clones, some missing. The sample has roughly 130,000 clones, approximately 84% seen once; the top ten hold 3.2%. The record originates from a study of PD-L1 blockade in urothelial cancer. Study at large: Once treatment had started, blood was analyzed at 3 weeks (second dose) and again at 6 weeks.

Time point in this sample: pretreatment peripheral blood. After removal of 5 bases from V and 1 base from J, the junction contained 3 bases not matched to a gene. The CDR3 covers 14 residues. CDR1 is SGHVS and CDR2 is FNYEAQ in the germline V gene. Study findings and constraints: Expansion of tumor-associated blood clones at 3 weeks was greater in durable-benefit patients.

The sequence was collected from a man aged 45-65 years with urothelial cancer. The sequencing used PBMCs, collected around atezolizumab (anti-PD-L1) treatment. The chain recombines TRBV7-6 with TRBJ2-7; 9 bases fit TRBD1. The CDR3 region is CASSRDRESYEQYF. CDR3 bases: TGTGCCAGCAGCCGGGACAGGGAATCCTACGAGCAGTACTTC.